The clone carrying this TCR beta chain was recorded once. The data stem from a study of OX40 agonist ivuxolimab in advanced cancers. Trimming pared 4 bases from V and 5 bases from J, leaving 12 bases between. Germline lookup yields CDR1 SGDLS and CDR2 YYNGEE. There are 13 residues in the CDR3. Profiling relied on immunoSEQ multiplex PCR, and the TCRdb table lists in-frame clones only, not all of them. The data hold about 67,000 clones, with roughly 84% observed a single time. The study sampled blood at baseline, cycle 4 day 1, and cycle 7 day 1. This sequence was found in an adult with an advanced solid tumor such as melanoma, head and neck, liver or kidney cancer. The source was CD4+ or CD8+ T cells sorted from blood, collected in a trial of the OX40 agonist ivuxolimab. The chain combines TRBV9 with TRBJ2-5, with a possible D match to TRBD1 (6 bases). CDR3 in DNA: TGTGCCAGCAGCCAGGGGCCCCAGGAGACCCAGTACTTC. Protein: CASSQGPQETQYF.